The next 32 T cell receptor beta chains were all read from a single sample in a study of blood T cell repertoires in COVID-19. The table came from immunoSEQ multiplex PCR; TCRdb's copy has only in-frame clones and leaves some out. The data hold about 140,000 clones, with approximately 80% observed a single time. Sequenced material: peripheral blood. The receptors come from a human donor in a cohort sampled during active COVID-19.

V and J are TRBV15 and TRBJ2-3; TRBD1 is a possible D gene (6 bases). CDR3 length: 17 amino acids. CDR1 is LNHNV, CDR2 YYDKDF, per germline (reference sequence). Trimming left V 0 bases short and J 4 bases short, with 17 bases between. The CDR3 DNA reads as TGTGCCACCAGCAGAGATTATCTACAGGGCGCCCCAGATACGCAGTATTTT. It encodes CATSRDYLQGAPDTQYF.

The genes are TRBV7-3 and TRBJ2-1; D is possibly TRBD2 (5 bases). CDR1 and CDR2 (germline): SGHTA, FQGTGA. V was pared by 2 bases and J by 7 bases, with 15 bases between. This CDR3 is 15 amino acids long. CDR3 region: CASSLSYGISNEQFF. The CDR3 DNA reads TGTGCCAGCAGCTTATCTTACGGGATTTCGAATGAGCAGTTCTTC.

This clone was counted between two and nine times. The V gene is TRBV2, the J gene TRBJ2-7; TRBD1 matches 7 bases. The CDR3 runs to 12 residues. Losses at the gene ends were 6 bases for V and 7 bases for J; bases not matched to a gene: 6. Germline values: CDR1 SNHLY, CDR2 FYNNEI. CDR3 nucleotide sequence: TGTGCCAGCAGCGACAGGGTAGGGGAGCAGTACTTC. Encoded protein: CASSDRVGEQYF.

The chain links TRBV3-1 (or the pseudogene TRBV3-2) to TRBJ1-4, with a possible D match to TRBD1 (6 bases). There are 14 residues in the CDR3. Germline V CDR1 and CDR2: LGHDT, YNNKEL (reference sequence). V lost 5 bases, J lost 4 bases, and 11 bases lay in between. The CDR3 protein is CASSLQGNNEKLFF. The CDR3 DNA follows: TGTGCCAGCAGCTTACAGGGCAATAATGAAAAACTGTTTTTT.

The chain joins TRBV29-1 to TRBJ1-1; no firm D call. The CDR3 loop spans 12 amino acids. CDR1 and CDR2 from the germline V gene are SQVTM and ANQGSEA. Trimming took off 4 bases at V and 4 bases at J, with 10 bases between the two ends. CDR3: CSVVGLGTEAFF. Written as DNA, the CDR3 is TGCAGCGTTGTGGGCTTGGGCACTGAAGCTTTCTTT.

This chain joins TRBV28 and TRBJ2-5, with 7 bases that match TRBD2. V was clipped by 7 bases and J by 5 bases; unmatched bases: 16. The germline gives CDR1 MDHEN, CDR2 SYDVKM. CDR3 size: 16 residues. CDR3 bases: TGTGCCAGCACGAGCCCGCACGAGGCGGGAGCTGAGACCCAGTACTTC. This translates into CASTSPHEAGAETQYF. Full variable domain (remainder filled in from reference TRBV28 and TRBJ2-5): DVKVTQSSRYLVKRTGEKVFLECVQDMDHENMFWYRQDPGLGLRLIYFSYDVKMKEKGDIPEGYSVSREKKERFSLILESASTNQTSMYLCASTSPHEAGAETQYFGPGTRLLVL.

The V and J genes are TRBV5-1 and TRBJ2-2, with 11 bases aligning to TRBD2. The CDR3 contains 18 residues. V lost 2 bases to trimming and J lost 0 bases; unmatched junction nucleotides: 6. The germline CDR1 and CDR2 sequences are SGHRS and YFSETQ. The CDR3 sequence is CASSLKTSGGANTGELFF. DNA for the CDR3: TGCGCCAGCAGCTTAAAAACTAGCGGGGGCGCGAACACCGGGGAGCTGTTTTTT.

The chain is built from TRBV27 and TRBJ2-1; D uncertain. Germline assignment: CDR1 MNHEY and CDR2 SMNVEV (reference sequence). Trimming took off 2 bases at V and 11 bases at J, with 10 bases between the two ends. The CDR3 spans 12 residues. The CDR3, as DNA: TGTGCCAGCAGTTTACCCCCTTTTAAGCAGTTCTTC. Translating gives CASSLPPFKQFF.

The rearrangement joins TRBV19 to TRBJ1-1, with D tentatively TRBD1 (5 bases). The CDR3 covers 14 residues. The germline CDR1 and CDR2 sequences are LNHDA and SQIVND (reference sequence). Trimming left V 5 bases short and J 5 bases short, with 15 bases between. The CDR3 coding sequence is TGTGCCAGTAGTTCGGGGGGATGGAGAACTGAAGCTTTCTTT. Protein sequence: CASSSGGWRTEAFF.

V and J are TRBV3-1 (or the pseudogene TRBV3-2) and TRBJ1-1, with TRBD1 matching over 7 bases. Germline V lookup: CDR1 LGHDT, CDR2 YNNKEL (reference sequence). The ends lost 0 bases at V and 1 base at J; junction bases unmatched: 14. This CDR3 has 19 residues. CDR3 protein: CASSQEVRGWTGPNTEAFF. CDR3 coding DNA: TGTGCCAGCAGCCAAGAGGTAAGGGGTTGGACAGGCCCGAACACTGAAGCTTTCTTT.

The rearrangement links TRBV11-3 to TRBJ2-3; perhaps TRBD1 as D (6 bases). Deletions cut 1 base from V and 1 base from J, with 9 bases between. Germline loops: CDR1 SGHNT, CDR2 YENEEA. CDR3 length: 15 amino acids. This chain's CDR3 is CASSLGGHRTDTQYF. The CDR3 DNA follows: TGTGCCAGCAGCTTAGGGGGGCACCGCACAGATACGCAGTATTTT. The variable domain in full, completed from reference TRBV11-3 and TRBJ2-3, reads EAGVVQSPRYKIIEKKQPVAFWCNPISGHNTLYWYLQNLGQGPELLIRYENEEAVDDSQLPKDRFSAERLKGVDSTLKIQPAELGDSAVYLCASSLGGHRTDTQYFGPGTRLTVL.

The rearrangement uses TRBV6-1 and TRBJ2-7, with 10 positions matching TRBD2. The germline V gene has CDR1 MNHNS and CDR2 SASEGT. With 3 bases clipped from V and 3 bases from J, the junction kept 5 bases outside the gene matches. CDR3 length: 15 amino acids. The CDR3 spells CASSEGTSAFYEQYF. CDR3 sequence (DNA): TGTGCCAGCAGTGAGGGGACTAGCGCGTTCTACGAGCAGTACTTC.

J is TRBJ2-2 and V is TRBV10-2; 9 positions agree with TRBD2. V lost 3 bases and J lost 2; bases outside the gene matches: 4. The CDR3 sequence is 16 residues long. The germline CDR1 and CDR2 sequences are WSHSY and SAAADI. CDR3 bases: TGCGCCAGCAGTGATGAACTAGCGGGTAACACCGGGGAGCTGTTTTTT. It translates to CASSDELAGNTGELFF.

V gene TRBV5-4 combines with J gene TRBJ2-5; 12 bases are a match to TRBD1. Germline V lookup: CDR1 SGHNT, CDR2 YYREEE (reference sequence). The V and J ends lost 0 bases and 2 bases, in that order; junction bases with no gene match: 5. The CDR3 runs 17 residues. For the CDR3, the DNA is TGTGCCAGCAGCTTGGGGGACAGGGGGCGGGCACAAGAGACCCAGTACTTC. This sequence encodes CASSLGDRGRAQETQYF.

The chain's CDR3 is CASSLGLTYEQYF. The CDR3 region has the DNA TGTGCCAGCAGTTTGGGACTGACCTACGAGCAGTACTTC. The chain links TRBV12-3 or TRBV12-4 to TRBJ2-7; weak D call: TRBD2 (6 bases). There are 13 residues in the CDR3. Trimming pared 3 bases from V and 2 bases from J, leaving 8 bases between.

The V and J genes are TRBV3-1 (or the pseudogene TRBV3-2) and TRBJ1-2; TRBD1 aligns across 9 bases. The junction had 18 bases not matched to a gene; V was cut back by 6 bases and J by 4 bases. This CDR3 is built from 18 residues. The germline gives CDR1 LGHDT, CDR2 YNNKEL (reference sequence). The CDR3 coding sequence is TGTGCCAGCAGTCTTAAACGCGGGACAGGGTATTTGGGCTATGGCTACACCTTC. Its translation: CASSLKRGTGYLGYGYTF.

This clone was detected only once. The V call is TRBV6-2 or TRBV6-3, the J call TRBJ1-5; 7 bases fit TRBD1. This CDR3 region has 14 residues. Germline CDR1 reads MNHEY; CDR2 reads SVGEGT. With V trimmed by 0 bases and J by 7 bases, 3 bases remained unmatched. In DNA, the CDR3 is TGTGCCAGCAGTTACTCAGGGGGCAGACAGCCCCAGCATTTT. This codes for CASSYSGGRQPQHF.

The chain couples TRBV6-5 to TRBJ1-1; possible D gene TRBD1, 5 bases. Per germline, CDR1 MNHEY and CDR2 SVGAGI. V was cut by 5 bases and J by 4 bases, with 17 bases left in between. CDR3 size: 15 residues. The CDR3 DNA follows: TGTGCCAGCAGTATGGGGAATTTTAGGGGCACTGAAGCTTTCTTT. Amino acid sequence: CASSMGNFRGTEAFF.

The chain's CDR3 is CASTTQGAGDQPQHF. The CDR3 coding sequence is TGTGCCAGCACCACACAGGGGGCAGGAGATCAGCCCCAGCATTTT. The chain is built from TRBV28 and TRBJ1-5, with TRBD1 identical over 9 bases. The CDR3 covers 15 residues. CDR1 is MDHEN, CDR2 SYDVKM, per germline. Trimming cost V 7 bases and J 5 bases; bases outside gene matches: 9.

The CDR3 nucleotides are TGTGCCAGCACCCCACCCCTGCCCGGGACAAGTATGTTTTTT. This sequence encodes CASTPPLPGTSMFF. The chain is built from TRBV28 and TRBJ1-4; possible D gene TRBD1, 6 bases. The CDR3 consists of 14 residues. Trimming took 7 bases from V and 15 from J, leaving 24 bases between them. The V gene's germline CDR1 is MDHEN and CDR2 SYDVKM.

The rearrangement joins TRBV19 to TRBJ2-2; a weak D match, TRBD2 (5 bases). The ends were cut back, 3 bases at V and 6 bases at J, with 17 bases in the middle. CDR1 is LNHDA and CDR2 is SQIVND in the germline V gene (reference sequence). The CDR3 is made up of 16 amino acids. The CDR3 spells CASSIAASLRAGELFF. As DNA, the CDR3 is TGTGCCAGTAGTATCGCGGCTAGCCTGAGAGCCGGGGAGCTGTTTTTT.

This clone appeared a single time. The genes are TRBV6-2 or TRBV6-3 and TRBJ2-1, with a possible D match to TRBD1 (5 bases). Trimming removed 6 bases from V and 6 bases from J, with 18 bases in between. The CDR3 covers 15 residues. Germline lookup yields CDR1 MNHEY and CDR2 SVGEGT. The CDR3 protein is CASSERTNLRNEQFF. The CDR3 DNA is TGTGCCAGCAGCGAGAGGACAAACCTCCGCAATGAGCAGTTCTTC.

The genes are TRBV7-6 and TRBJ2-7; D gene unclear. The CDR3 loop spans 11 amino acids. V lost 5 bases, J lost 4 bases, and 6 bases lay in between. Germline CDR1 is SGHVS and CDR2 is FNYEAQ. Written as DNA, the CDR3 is TGTGCCAGCAGCCGAGGTTACGAGCAGTACTTC. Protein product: CASSRGYEQYF.

For the CDR3, the DNA is TGCGCCAGCAGCTTGGAGGACAGCTCCTACAATGAGCAGTTCTTC. It codes for CASSLEDSSYNEQFF. The chain carries TRBV5-1 and TRBJ2-1; D might be TRBD1 (6 bases). V was trimmed by 0 bases and J by 0 bases, leaving 7 bases between them. This CDR3 is built from 15 residues. Germline values: CDR1 SGHRS, CDR2 YFSETQ.

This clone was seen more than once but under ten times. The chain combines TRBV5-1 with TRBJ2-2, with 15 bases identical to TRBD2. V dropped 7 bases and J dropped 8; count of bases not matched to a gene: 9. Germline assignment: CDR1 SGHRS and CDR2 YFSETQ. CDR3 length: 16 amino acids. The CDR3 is CASGGTSGRREGELFF. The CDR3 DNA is TGCGCCAGCGGCGGGACTAGCGGGAGGAGAGAGGGGGAGCTGTTTTTT.

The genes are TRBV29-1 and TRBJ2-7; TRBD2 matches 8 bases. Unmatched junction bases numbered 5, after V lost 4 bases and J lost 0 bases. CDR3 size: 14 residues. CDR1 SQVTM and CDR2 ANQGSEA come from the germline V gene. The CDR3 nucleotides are TGCAGCGTTGCGGGAGGGACGAGCTCCTACGAGCAGTACTTC. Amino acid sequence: CSVAGGTSSYEQYF.

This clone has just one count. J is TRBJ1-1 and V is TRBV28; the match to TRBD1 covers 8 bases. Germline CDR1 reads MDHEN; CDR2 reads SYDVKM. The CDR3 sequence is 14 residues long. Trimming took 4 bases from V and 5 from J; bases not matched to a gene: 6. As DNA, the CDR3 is TGTGCCAGCAGTTCTACAGGGGGGTGGACTGAAGCTTTCTTT. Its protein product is CASSSTGGWTEAFF.

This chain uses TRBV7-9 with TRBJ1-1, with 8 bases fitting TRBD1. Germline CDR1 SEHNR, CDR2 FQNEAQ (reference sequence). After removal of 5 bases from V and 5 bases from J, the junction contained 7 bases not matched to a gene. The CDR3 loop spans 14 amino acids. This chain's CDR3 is CASSPNRGMTEAFF. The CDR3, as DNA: TGTGCCAGCAGCCCCAACAGGGGGATGACTGAAGCTTTCTTT.

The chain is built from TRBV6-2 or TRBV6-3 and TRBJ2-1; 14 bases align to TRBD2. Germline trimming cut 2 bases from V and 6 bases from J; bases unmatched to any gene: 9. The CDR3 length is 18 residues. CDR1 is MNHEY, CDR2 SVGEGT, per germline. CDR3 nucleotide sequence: TGTGCCAGCAGTTACGCCGGGACTAGCGGGAGTGTTGGCAATGAGCAGTTCTTC. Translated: CASSYAGTSGSVGNEQFF.

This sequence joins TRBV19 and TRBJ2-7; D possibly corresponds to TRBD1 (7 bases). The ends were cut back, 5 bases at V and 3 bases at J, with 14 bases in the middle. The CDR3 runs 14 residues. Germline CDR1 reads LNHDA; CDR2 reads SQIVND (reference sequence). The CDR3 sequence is CASSPQGGGYEQYF. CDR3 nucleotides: TGTGCCAGTAGTCCCCAGGGGGGAGGCTACGAGCAGTACTTC.

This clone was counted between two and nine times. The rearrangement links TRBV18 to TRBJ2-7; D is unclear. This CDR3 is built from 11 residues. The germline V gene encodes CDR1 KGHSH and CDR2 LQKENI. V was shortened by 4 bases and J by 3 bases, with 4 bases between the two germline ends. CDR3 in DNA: TGTGCCAGCTCACAACACTACGAGCAGTACTTC. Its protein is CASSQHYEQYF.

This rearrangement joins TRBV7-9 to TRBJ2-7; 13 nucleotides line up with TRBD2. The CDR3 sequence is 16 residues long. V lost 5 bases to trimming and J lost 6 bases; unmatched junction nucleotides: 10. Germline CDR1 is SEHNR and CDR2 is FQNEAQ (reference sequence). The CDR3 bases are TGTGCCAGCAGCCCGATAATACTAGCGGGAGGGCCCGAGCAGTACTTC. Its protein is CASSPIILAGGPEQYF.